The T cell receptor (beta chain) under discussion was sequenced for a study of tumor and adjacent non-tumor tissue in lung cancer. RNA was extracted from bulk tissue without any cell sorting. This non-tumor lung sample came from over 3 cm beyond the tumor edge. The CDR3 spans 14 residues. CDR1 is SQVTM and CDR2 is ANQGSEA in the germline V gene. The library came from three nested PCR rounds adapted from ARM-PCR protocols. TCRdb fed the multiplex PCR reads into MiXCR, producing one record per CDR3 protein. Among 100,000 or so distinct CDR3 sequences, roughly two thirds were seen once, and the ten largest hold about 19%. This clonotype has just one count. The junction does not match germline at one end; this may be a read error.

The sequence was obtained from a man aged 30 to 45 with non-small cell lung cancer. Sequenced input: distant non-tumor lung tissue. This sequence joins TRBV29-1 and TRBJ2-4; 10 bases are a match to TRBD1. The CDR3 is CSVWTGGAKNIEYF. The CDR3, as DNA: TGCAGCGTATGGACAGGGGGGGCAAAAAACATTGAGTACTTC.